A single sample is the source of the 2 T cell receptor beta chains below, sequenced in a study of blood T cell repertoires in COVID-19. Profiled with immunoSEQ multiplex PCR; TCRdb holds only in-frame clones, not every one. Found here are around 270,000 clones, roughly 86% of them singletons; the top ten hold around a tenth. Sequenced input: peripheral blood. The receptors shown here come from a man aged 35 to 55 who had recovered from COVID-19.

The gene calls are TRBV30 and TRBJ2-1, with D possibly TRBD2 on 6 matching bases. This CDR3 is built from 16 residues. Trimming removed 5 bases at V and 7 bases at J, with 24 bases between. CDR1 is GTSNPN, CDR2 SVGIG, per germline (reference sequence). The CDR3 DNA reads TGTGCCTGGTCTTCCGAACTAGCTAACCCCTCAAATGAGCAGTTCTTC. Translation gives CAWSSELANPSNEQFF.

This chain links TRBV2 with TRBJ2-1; possible D gene TRBD2, 6 bases. CDR3 length: 13 residues. Germline assignment: CDR1 SNHLY and CDR2 FYNNEI. V was pared by 8 bases and J by 4 bases, with 12 bases between. CDR3 DNA: TGTGCCAGCTTGGGGGGAGGATACAATGAGCAGTTCTTC. Protein: CASLGGGYNEQFF.